This TCR beta chain was sequenced during a study of blood T cells in healthy people across ages. Extraction of total RNA produced a minimum of 5.5 micrograms from each sample. Then a second PCR, running roughly 6 to 12 cycles, was carried out with a sample-barcoded 5' primer and a J-beta primer mix. TCRdb itself ran the 5' RACE reads through MiXCR, one entry per CDR3 protein. Here the sample spans 850,000 to 1,300,000 distinct CDR3 sequences, 40% to 45% being singletons. With 11 bases removed from V and 2 bases from J, the gap between germline ends came to 22 bases. Germline CDR1 and CDR2: ENHRY and SYGVKD. CDR3 length: 15 residues.

This chain joins TRBV10-3 and TRBJ2-7; tentatively, D is TRBD1 (5 bases). The sequence was collected from a woman aged 55-70 years in good health. The sequenced sample was blood. The CDR3 DNA follows: TGTGCCTCCCAGACAGTCCTGACTGCCGCCTACGAGCAGTACTTC. Amino acid sequence: CASQTVLTAAYEQYF.